These 15 T cell receptor beta chains were all obtained from the same sample, sequenced in a study of cytomegalovirus exposure and HLA in healthy donors. This PCR relied on a set of 60 Vbeta primers and 13 Jbeta primers. Clones were sequenced by immunoSEQ multiplex PCR, and TCRdb holds only the in-frame ones, with some missing. The sample lists over 150,000 clones; approximately 74% were seen once. Sample: PBMCs. Receptors were obtained from a man between 18 and 29 years old in good health and CMV-seronegative.

The chain employs TRBV12-5 and TRBJ2-3, with 13 positions matching TRBD2. CDR3 length equals 18 residues. Germline V CDR1 and CDR2: LGHNT, FRNRAP. After removal of 3 bases from V and 2 bases from J, the junction contained 8 bases not matched to a gene. CDR3 sequence reads: CASGFVQTSGGPTDTQYF. In DNA form, the CDR3 reads TGTGCTAGTGGTTTCGTCCAGACTAGCGGGGGGCCCACAGATACGCAGTATTTT.

V gene TRBV4-3 combines with J gene TRBJ1-2; 8 bases agree with TRBD1. Per germline, CDR1 LGHNA and CDR2 YSLEER. The V gene end was trimmed by 0 bases and the J gene end by 5 bases; junction bases not matched to a gene: 8. The CDR3 spans 16 residues. CDR3 in amino acids: CASSQEGQGARYGYTF. The DNA for the CDR3 is TGCGCCAGCAGCCAAGAAGGCCAGGGGGCTAGGTATGGCTACACCTTC.

In its sample, this clone was seen a few times. This chain connects TRBV15 to TRBJ2-7, with TRBD1 matching over 8 bases. J lost 5 bases, V lost 4 bases, and 19 bases had no gene match. There are 18 residues in the CDR3. CDR1 is LNHNV, CDR2 YYDKDF, per germline (reference sequence). CDR3 nucleotides: TGTGCCACCAGCACCCGATCGGGGTTAGGGACAGGAGGTGACGAGCAGTACGTC. This gives the protein CATSTRSGLGTGGDEQYV.

This chain connects TRBV5-8 to TRBJ2-4; D possibly corresponds to TRBD1 (6 bases). Germline CDR1 is SGHTS and CDR2 is YDEGEE. V was cut by 2 bases and J by 15 bases, with 18 bases left in between. The CDR3 extends over 13 amino acids. The CDR3 sequence is CASSFPGHAERYF. Written as DNA, the CDR3 is TGTGCCAGCAGCTTCCCGGGACACGCTGAAAGGTACTTC.

The rearrangement uses TRBV2 and TRBJ2-5; 14 nucleotides line up with TRBD2. Germline lookup yields CDR1 SNHLY and CDR2 FYNNEI. V shed 8 bases, J shed 6 bases, and the junction held 8 bases outside the gene matches. This CDR3 spans 15 amino acids. Written as DNA, the CDR3 is TGTGCCAGCTCCCGGACTAGCGGGGGGCGCCAGACCCAGTACTTC. This gives the protein CASSRTSGGRQTQYF.

This sequence joins TRBV18 and TRBJ2-5; D ambiguous. Trimming cost V 3 bases and J 2 bases, with 4 bases left between them. Germline V gives CDR1 KGHSH, CDR2 LQKENI. The CDR3 has 12 residues. In DNA, the CDR3 is TGTGCCAGCTCACCCCCTCAAGAGACCCAGTACTTC. Translating it yields CASSPPQETQYF.

The chain carries TRBV5-5 and TRBJ1-2, with D tentatively TRBD1 (5 bases). Trimming took off 4 bases at V and 4 bases at J, with 20 bases between the two ends. The CDR3 is 16 residues long. From germline, CDR1 is SGHKS and CDR2 YYEKEE (reference sequence). The chain's CDR3 is CASSQENQGGAYGYTF. The CDR3 nucleotides are TGTGCCAGCAGCCAAGAAAACCAGGGAGGGGCCTATGGCTACACCTTC.

This chain joins TRBV18 and TRBJ1-5; 7 nucleotides match TRBD1. The ends lost 2 bases at V and 2 bases at J; junction bases unmatched: 3. Germline values: CDR1 KGHSH, CDR2 LQKENI. The length of the CDR3 is 15 residues. The CDR3 loop is CASSPRGPGNQPQHF. The CDR3 DNA follows: TGTGCCAGCTCACCAAGGGGGCCAGGCAATCAGCCCCAGCATTTT.

The chain employs TRBV11-2 and TRBJ1-1; a possible D gene is TRBD1 (6 bases). Germline V gives CDR1 SGHAT, CDR2 FQNNGV. Trimming shortened V by 4 bases and J by 3 bases, and 9 bases separated the two germline ends. This CDR3 comprises 13 residues. The CDR3 reads CASSYRQDTEAFF. The CDR3 nucleotides are TGTGCCAGCAGCTACCGACAGGACACTGAAGCTTTCTTT.

The V gene is TRBV4-1, the J gene TRBJ2-7, with D possibly TRBD2 on 6 matching bases. CDR3 length equals 15 residues. Trimming pared 2 bases from V and 2 bases from J, leaving 13 bases between. The germline gives CDR1 MGHRA, CDR2 YSYEKL. CDR3 residues: CASSQNLASPYEQYF. The CDR3 DNA follows: TGCGCCAGCAGCCAAAATCTAGCGTCCCCCTACGAGCAGTACTTC.

The gene calls are TRBV27 and TRBJ2-2, with 7 bases lining up with TRBD2. With V trimmed by 3 bases and J by 1 base, 5 bases remained unmatched. Germline V gene lookup returns CDR1 MNHEY and CDR2 SMNVEV (reference sequence). The CDR3 consists of 16 residues. The CDR3 is CASSFLGGGNTGELFF. As DNA, the CDR3 is TGTGCCAGCAGTTTTCTCGGCGGGGGGAACACCGGGGAGCTGTTTTTT.

The table lists this clone with a few counts. The chain links TRBV6-1 to TRBJ2-3; 14 bases are a match to TRBD2. CDR3 length: 15 residues. Germline CDR1 reads MNHNS; CDR2 reads SASEGT. The V segment lost 11 bases and the J segment 4 bases; nucleotides outside the gene matches: 8. The CDR3: CAADGTSGGADTQYF. The DNA for the CDR3 is TGTGCCGCCGACGGGACTAGCGGGGGCGCAGATACGCAGTATTTT.

A few counts support this clone. The sample holds other DNA sequences that translate to the same CDR3. The chain recombines TRBV19 with TRBJ2-3; 10 nucleotides match TRBD2. Germline lookup yields CDR1 LNHDA and CDR2 SQIVND (reference sequence). V shed 7 bases and J 5 bases; nucleotides not matched to a gene: 6. CDR3 length: 14 amino acids. The CDR3 sequence: CASTSGGAGDTQYF. CDR3 bases: TGTGCCAGTACCAGCGGGGGGGCAGGAGATACGCAGTATTTT.

A remark on this clone: Distinct nucleotide sequences in the sample also encode this CDR3. The chain combines TRBV29-1 with TRBJ2-5, with a weak D call TRBD1 (5 bases). Germline V gene sequence: CDR1 SQVTM, CDR2 ANQGSEA. Trimming removed 8 bases from V and 2 bases from J, with 15 bases in between. This CDR3 region has 13 residues. Here the CDR3 DNA reads TGCAGCATTTCCCGACAGCTTCAAGAGACCCAGTACTTC. It encodes CSISRQLQETQYF.

The V call is TRBV10-1, the J call TRBJ2-3; tentative D call: TRBD1 (6 bases). V was clipped by 4 bases and J by 6 bases, with 11 bases between them. CDR1 is WNHNN, CDR2 SYGVQD, per germline (reference sequence). This CDR3 is built from 13 residues. In DNA, the CDR3 is TGCGCCAGCAGTGGTTATCAGGGGGATACGCAGTATTTT. Its protein product is CASSGYQGDTQYF.